A single sample gave rise to the 29 T cell receptor beta chains below, sequenced in a study of blood T cell repertoires in COVID-19. Only in-frame clones appear in the TCRdb table, and some are missing; sequencing was by immunoSEQ multiplex PCR. The sample carries approximately 200,000 clones, approximately 83% recorded once. The material sequenced was peripheral blood. These TCRs come from a woman aged 55-69 years with acute or convalescent COVID-19.

CDR3 protein: CASSLDRDSYGYTF. CDR3 bases: TGCGCCAGCAGCTTGGACCGGGACAGCTATGGCTACACCTTC. V and J are TRBV5-1 and TRBJ1-2, with TRBD1 identical over 7 bases. The CDR3 covers 14 residues. The germline CDR1 and CDR2 sequences are SGHRS and YFSETQ. V was clipped by 0 bases and J by 4 bases; unmatched bases: 3. The full variable domain, with the rest looked up from reference TRBV5-1 and TRBJ1-2, is KAGVTQTPRYLIKTRGQQVTLSCSPISGHRSVSWYQQTPGQGLQFLFEYFSETQRNKGNFPGRFSGRQFSNSRSEMNVSTLELGDSALYLCASSLDRDSYGYTFGSGTRLTVV.

The J gene is TRBJ2-1, the V gene TRBV5-5; 12 positions match TRBD2. The CDR3 sequence is 16 residues long. Germline V gene data show CDR1 as SGHKS and CDR2 as YYEKEE (reference sequence). V shed 2 bases and J 7 bases; nucleotides not matched to a gene: 7. CDR3: CASSFDLAGGRNEQFF. CDR3 sequence (DNA): TGTGCCAGCAGCTTTGATCTAGCGGGGGGGAGGAATGAGCAGTTCTTC.

CDR3 sequence reads: CASSVLSFTDTQYF. CDR3 sequence (DNA): TGTGCCAGCAGCGTATTAAGCTTCACAGATACGCAGTATTTT. The chain links TRBV9 to TRBJ2-3; D is unresolved. V lost 1 base and J 2 bases, leaving 8 bases between the germline ends. The CDR3 contains 14 residues. Germline V gene lookup returns CDR1 SGDLS and CDR2 YYNGEE.

V is TRBV18 and J is TRBJ1-2; no definite D call. V was pared by 5 bases and J by 4 bases, with 11 bases between. This CDR3 has 13 amino acids. The germline V gene has CDR1 KGHSH and CDR2 LQKENI. The DNA for the CDR3 is TGTGCCAGCTCAACCGGGGTTGGCTATGGCTACACCTTC. Amino acids: CASSTGVGYGYTF.

In this sample, this clone turned up once. This chain connects TRBV5-1 to TRBJ2-3; tentative D call: TRBD1 (5 bases). Germline values: CDR1 SGHRS, CDR2 YFSETQ. With 0 bases removed from V and 1 base from J, the gap between germline ends came to 6 bases. The CDR3 totals 14 residues. The DNA of the CDR3 is TGCGCCAGCAGCTTGGGGGGCGGCACAGATACGCAGTATTTT. Protein product: CASSLGGGTDTQYF.

The gene calls are TRBV5-1 and TRBJ2-2; the D is unclear. Germline V CDR1 and CDR2: SGHRS, YFSETQ. The CDR3 is 15 amino acids. The germline V and J ends were trimmed by 0 bases and 5 bases, with 11 bases remaining between them. The CDR3: CASSLGRLKTGELFF. The CDR3 DNA is TGCGCCAGCAGCTTGGGCAGGCTTAAAACCGGGGAGCTGTTTTTT. The complete variable domain, with remaining parts taken from reference TRBV5-1 and TRBJ2-2, reads KAGVTQTPRYLIKTRGQQVTLSCSPISGHRSVSWYQQTPGQGLQFLFEYFSETQRNKGNFPGRFSGRQFSNSRSEMNVSTLELGDSALYLCASSLGRLKTGELFFGEGSRLTVL.

This sequence joins TRBV4-2 and TRBJ2-7; the match to TRBD1 covers 10 bases. V trimming: 4 bases; J trimming: 4 bases; junction bases outside the gene matches: 7. The CDR3 totals 15 residues. Germline lookup yields CDR1 LGHNA and CDR2 YNFKEQ. DNA of the CDR3: TGTGCCAGCAGCCCCGAGGGGACAGGGGTTTACGAGCAGTACTTC. The encoded protein is CASSPEGTGVYEQYF.

The genes are TRBV30 and TRBJ1-1, with 7 bases lining up with TRBD1. After removal of 5 bases from V and 5 bases from J, the junction contained 17 bases not matched to a gene. The germline V gene has CDR1 GTSNPN and CDR2 SVGIG (reference sequence). This CDR3 has 16 residues. In DNA form, the CDR3 reads TGTGCCTGGGCCGAGAGGGGGCGCGGAGATTGGACTGAAGCTTTCTTT. It encodes CAWAERGRGDWTEAFF.

The V gene is TRBV2, the J gene TRBJ1-2; D is ambiguous. This CDR3 is built from 11 residues. V was cut by 5 bases and J by 7 bases, with 8 bases left in between. Germline assignment: CDR1 SNHLY and CDR2 FYNNEI. In DNA form, the CDR3 reads TGTGCCAGCAGTCGGTATAGTGGCTACACCTTC. Protein product: CASSRYSGYTF.

The chain uses TRBV12-3 or TRBV12-4 and TRBJ2-7; a possible D gene is TRBD1 (5 bases). Trimming pared 5 bases from V and 3 bases from J, leaving 11 bases between. The CDR3 covers 13 residues. This CDR3 is CASSLPGHYEQYF. The CDR3 coding sequence is TGTGCCAGCAGTCTCCCCGGACACTACGAGCAGTACTTC.

The gene calls are TRBV15 and TRBJ1-1, with unresolved D. CDR3 length: 14 residues. CDR1 and CDR2 (germline): LNHNV, YYDKDF (reference sequence). With 0 bases removed from V and 4 bases from J, the gap between germline ends came to 9 bases. Written as DNA, the CDR3 is TGTGCCACCAGCAGAGATGGCGGGCTCACTGAAGCTTTCTTT. It is translated as CATSRDGGLTEAFF.

The chain is built from TRBV6-5 and TRBJ1-3, with D maybe TRBD1 (5 bases). The CDR3 totals 14 residues. Germline V gene sequence: CDR1 MNHEY, CDR2 SVGAGI. V lost 5 bases and J 0 bases, leaving 8 bases between the germline ends. The CDR3 reads CASSRRDSGNTIYF. CDR3 DNA sequence: TGTGCCAGCAGTCGCAGGGACTCTGGAAACACCATATATTTT.

The chain is built from TRBV6-5 and TRBJ1-2; 9 bases match TRBD1. The CDR3 contains 15 residues. The V gene end was trimmed by 6 bases and the J gene end by 6 bases; junction bases not matched to a gene: 11. CDR1 and CDR2 from the germline V gene are MNHEY and SVGAGI. The CDR3 DNA reads TGTGCCAGCAGACGAATCGGGACAGGGTTGGATGGCTACACCTTC. It codes for CASRRIGTGLDGYTF.

J is TRBJ1-4 and V is TRBV30; maybe TRBD1 (6 bases). The CDR3 is 15 residues long. V was trimmed by 0 bases and J by 8 bases, leaving 16 bases between them. CDR1 and CDR2 from the germline V gene are GTSNPN and SVGIG (reference sequence). CDR3 amino acids: CAWSVPYRVGEKLFF. The CDR3 coding sequence is TGTGCCTGGAGTGTCCCTTACAGGGTAGGGGAAAAACTGTTTTTT.

The J gene is TRBJ2-5, the V gene TRBV3-1 (or the pseudogene TRBV3-2); TRBD2 matches 11 bases. J gave up 4 bases and V 3 bases, and 13 bases lay outside the gene matches. CDR1 is LGHDT, CDR2 YNNKEL, per germline (reference sequence). The CDR3 runs to 18 residues. This CDR3 reads CASSHSCSLAGGVETQYF. DNA for the CDR3: TGTGCCAGCAGCCATAGTTGTTCTCTAGCGGGGGGTGTAGAGACCCAGTACTTC.

This chain connects TRBV5-5 to TRBJ2-1, with unresolved D. CDR1 and CDR2 (germline): SGHKS, YYEKEE (reference sequence). V was cut by 3 bases and J by 9 bases, with 13 bases left in between. There are 13 residues in the CDR3. This CDR3 reads CASSSRYGGEQFF. In nucleotides, the CDR3 is TGTGCCAGCAGCTCCCGTTACGGCGGTGAGCAGTTCTTC. The full variable domain, in which reference TRBV5-5 and TRBJ2-1 provide the parts outside the CDR3, is DAGVTQSPTHLIKTRGQQVTLRCSPISGHKSVSWYQQVLGQGPQFIFQYYEKEERGRGNFPDRFSARQFPNYSSELNVNALLLGDSALYLCASSSRYGGEQFFGPGTRLTVL.

J is TRBJ2-5 and V is TRBV6-5, with 9 bases identical to TRBD1. This CDR3 is built from 15 residues. The V segment lost 8 bases and the J segment 3 bases; nucleotides outside the gene matches: 10. Germline V gene lookup returns CDR1 MNHEY and CDR2 SVGAGI. The CDR3: CASRPGQGQEETQYF. In DNA form, the CDR3 reads TGTGCCAGCCGGCCGGGACAGGGACAGGAAGAGACCCAGTACTTC.

The table lists this clone with a few counts. The CDR3 loop is CASNALAGGGVTDTQYF. DNA for the CDR3: TGCGCCAGCAACGCACTAGCGGGGGGAGGTGTCACAGATACGCAGTATTTT. The J gene is TRBJ2-3, the V gene TRBV5-1, with TRBD2 identical over 12 bases. CDR1 SGHRS and CDR2 YFSETQ come from the germline V gene. This CDR3 is built from 17 residues. V was clipped by 6 bases and J by 2 bases; unmatched bases: 10. Full variable domain (outside the CDR3, taken from reference TRBV5-1 and TRBJ2-3): KAGVTQTPRYLIKTRGQQVTLSCSPISGHRSVSWYQQTPGQGLQFLFEYFSETQRNKGNFPGRFSGRQFSNSRSEMNVSTLELGDSALYLCASNALAGGGVTDTQYFGPGTRLTVL.

This clone was observed a few times. The chain recombines TRBV7-2 with TRBJ1-3; D may be TRBD1 (5 bases). Germline V CDR1 and CDR2: SGHTA, FQGNSA. The V end lost 0 bases, the J end lost 4 bases, and 10 bases lay between the germline ends. CDR3 size: 15 residues. CDR3 bases: TGTGCCAGCAGCTTAGCCGGGGGAGGCGGAAACACCATATATTTT. Translation gives CASSLAGGGGNTIYF.

The chain carries TRBV2 and TRBJ2-7; D uncertain. The CDR3 runs 13 residues. CDR1 and CDR2 (germline): SNHLY, FYNNEI. The germline V and J ends were trimmed by 8 bases and 0 bases, with 11 bases remaining between them. CDR3 residues: CASENPSSYEQYF. In DNA, the CDR3 is TGTGCCAGCGAAAACCCTAGCTCCTACGAGCAGTACTTC.

V and J are TRBV6-2 or TRBV6-3 and TRBJ1-1, with 7 nucleotides matching TRBD1. Per the germline V gene, CDR1 is MNHEY and CDR2 is SVGEGT. There are 17 residues in the CDR3. V lost 4 bases to trimming and J lost 4 bases; unmatched junction nucleotides: 15. For the CDR3, the DNA is TGTGCCAGCAGTTCAACAGGGGACCGAAACCGGGGCACTGAAGCTTTCTTT. Residues: CASSSTGDRNRGTEAFF.

In nucleotides, the CDR3 is TGCAGCGTTGAAGTAAGTGAGTTTTCAGCTTTCTTT. Protein sequence: CSVEVSEFSAFF. The chain joins TRBV29-1 to TRBJ1-1, with no clear D. V was cut by 1 base and J by 10 bases, with 13 bases left in between. The V gene's germline CDR1 is SQVTM and CDR2 ANQGSEA. The CDR3 is 12 amino acids.

This chain's CDR3 is CASSPRENYGYTF. Here the CDR3 DNA reads TGTGCCAGCAGCCCCCGAGAGAACTATGGCTACACCTTC. This chain links TRBV5-6 with TRBJ1-2; D gene unclear. The CDR3 contains 13 residues. Germline assignment: CDR1 SGHDT and CDR2 YYEEEE. The germline V and J ends were trimmed by 4 bases and 2 bases, with 9 bases remaining between them.

The rearrangement joins TRBV5-1 to TRBJ2-1; 9 nucleotides match TRBD1. This CDR3 region has 16 residues. Per the germline V gene, CDR1 is SGHRS and CDR2 is YFSETQ. Trimming took 0 bases from V and 2 from J; bases not matched to a gene: 3. The CDR3 loop reads CASSLDRDRAYNEQFF. The DNA of the CDR3 is TGCGCCAGCAGCTTGGATCGGGACAGGGCCTACAATGAGCAGTTCTTC.

The CDR3 coding sequence is TGTGCCAGCAGCCCAGACACAGACCAAAGGGGTCAAAGCGAGACCCAGTACTTC. Its protein product is CASSPDTDQRGQSETQYF. The chain uses TRBV2 and TRBJ2-5; possible D gene TRBD1, 5 bases. This CDR3 has 18 residues. Germline V gives CDR1 SNHLY, CDR2 FYNNEI. V lost 6 bases, J lost 5 bases, and 28 bases lay in between.

In its sample, this clone was seen a few times. The chain combines TRBV7-3 with TRBJ2-3; the match to TRBD2 covers 8 bases. Unmatched junction bases numbered 7, after V lost 1 base and J lost 4 bases. In germline, CDR1 is SGHTA, CDR2 FQGTGA. This CDR3 comprises 16 residues. CDR3 sequence (DNA): TGTGCCAGCAGCTTAATGGGCGGGGGGACCGCAGATACGCAGTATTTT. Translated, it gives CASSLMGGGTADTQYF.

The chain carries TRBV6-4 and TRBJ2-5; 11 nucleotides agree with TRBD2. J lost 5 bases, V lost 5 bases, and 10 bases had no gene match. Looked up from germline, CDR1 is MRHNA and CDR2 is SNTAGT. This CDR3 is built from 16 residues. The DNA of the CDR3 is TGTGCCAGCAGTACCTTAGCGGGGGGGTGGGTCGAGACCCAGTACTTC. Its translation is CASSTLAGGWVETQYF.

The chain uses TRBV30 and TRBJ1-2; the D is unclear. The V gene lost 1 base and the J gene lost 4 bases, with 16 bases spanning the gap. This CDR3 comprises 15 residues. The germline V gene has CDR1 GTSNPN and CDR2 SVGIG (reference sequence). Written as DNA, the CDR3 is TGTGCCTGGAGTGGTCACCACACAATCCCCTATGGCTACACCTTC. It codes for CAWSGHHTIPYGYTF.

The genes are TRBV9 and TRBJ1-2; D might be TRBD1 (5 bases). The CDR3 covers 13 residues. CDR1 SGDLS and CDR2 YYNGEE come from the germline V gene. The V end lost 0 bases, the J end lost 6 bases, and 9 bases lay between the germline ends. The CDR3 region is CASSVEAGNGYTF. DNA for the CDR3: TGTGCCAGCAGCGTAGAGGCAGGGAATGGCTACACCTTC. Variable domain in full (rest from reference TRBV9 and TRBJ1-2): DSGVTQTPKHLITATGQRVTLRCSPRSGDLSVYWYQQSLDQGLQFLIQYYNGEERAKGNILERFSAQQFPDLHSELNLSSLELGDSALYFCASSVEAGNGYTFGSGTRLTVV.